This record covers a single T cell receptor (beta chain). By how much of the sample it makes up, this clone is medium-sized (0.01 to 0.1%). What antigen it recognizes has not been identified. Per-base qualities were not stored, and no clone one base away is much larger. TCRbeta libraries were sequenced on an Illumina MiSeq, averaging around 41,000 productive templates per sample. Multiplex PCR amplification was used to generate TCRbeta CDR3 libraries with the immunoSEQ assay. In the source study's methods: Repertoire diversity was computed as previously defined, with values near 0 indicating extremely monoclonal samples. TCRdb took this table from immuneACCESS and kept in-frame rearrangements with V and J called. Such tables lack part of the clones; where checked against another copy, unresolved V genes explain under half of the gap, and the rest is unexplained. V and J calls and clone size are those listed in that table; D and trimming were worked out from the DNA. The sample includes over 10,000 clones, with approximately 81% observed a single time. Jointly, the top ten make up just over 50% of the sample.

The data derive from a study of STAT3 mutations in large granular lymphocyte leukemia (dated by TCRdb to the late 2010s). Turning to the overall study: Roughly half of the T-LGLL patients who were sequenced longitudinally carried canonical activating STAT3 mutations. Over half of the T-LGLL patients were given one or more immunosuppressive therapy regimens, and over 30% of the treated patients had a hematologic response. Serial deep sequencing of TCRbeta CDR3 and STAT3 was performed in patients with T-cell large granular lymphocyte leukemia to reconstruct clonal hierarchy and dynamics. From an initial cohort of some 190 LGL patients, 15 to 20 representative T-LGLL cases were picked for longitudinal TCRbeta and STAT3 sequencing. A couple of patients with natural killer LGL leukemia were also sequenced longitudinally as controls within the study. For each patient, sequencing was performed at an average of approximately 4 time points, with a range of 2 to 8 samplings. The paper's findings and limits, for the study overall: All T-LGLL patients had at least one immunodominant TCRbeta clonotype, and roughly half had multiple immunodominant subclonotypes. The linking of therapy response to changes in TCR clonal burden was complicated by variable intervals between samplings and differing treatment regimens. Several patients had a dominant TCR clone burden greater than the STAT3 mutant burden, which suggests that the STAT3 mutation arose secondarily within a clone that had already expanded. TCR clonotype switching after therapy was observed in about 35% of the 18 patients, and all newly emerging clones were found to be STAT3 wild type. Since codominant clonotypes persisted in some patients, a small but highly pathogenic clone may have gone undetected. Because no samples were available when a clone first appeared, clonal expansion had to be inferred from samplings taken at other points.

DNA was extracted from blood mononuclear cells, and the same DNA was used for both TCR and STAT3 sequencing. Sequenced input: peripheral blood mononuclear cells. The origin of this receptor is a man aged 60 to 75 with T-cell large granular lymphocyte leukemia. Some clones in this sample may be carry-over from other donors' samples. The age is the age at diagnosis.

This receptor carries the CDR3 CASRLRTGYNEQFF. The DNA sequence is TGTGCCAGCCGGCTCAGGACTGGCTACAATGAGCAGTTCTTC. The chain uses TRBV2 and TRBJ2-1; a weak D assignment points to TRBD2 (5 bases agree). The CDR3 spans 14 residues, from the cysteine through the phenylalanine. Here the CDR3 DNA is all that survives: 42 bases in frame from base 1. The germline ends are 14 bases apart after V is trimmed by 8 bases and J by 3 bases. The germline V gene sets CDR1 to SNHLY and CDR2 to FYNNEI.